The 11 T cell receptor beta chains presented below share a single source sample, sequenced in a study of vaccination and CD4 T cells after COVID-19. Antigens for these TCRs are unknown. Once obtained from cultured CD4+ T cells, the DNA was sequenced using the Oncomine TCR Beta short-read assay. TCRdb re-derived calls from the PCR reads in MiXCR, one entry per CDR3 protein. The repertoire holds about 13,000 distinct CDR3 sequences, with roughly three fifths as singletons. The treatment here: roughly ten-day PBMC culture with coronavirus spike peptide pools or control peptides (ViraFEST assay). Sequences were obtained from CD4+ T cells from blood, cultured in vitro. The source is a human donor who had recovered from COVID-19.

The chain joins TRBV6-5 to TRBJ1-5, with a tentative D call TRBD1 (5 bases). CDR1 and CDR2 (germline): MNHEY, SVGAGI. The CDR3 consists of 17 residues. Trimming took off 3 bases at V and 1 base at J, with 16 bases between the two ends. CDR3 residues: CASSYDPGRLSNQPQHF. Written as DNA, the CDR3 is TGTGCCAGCAGTTATGATCCAGGGAGGCTAAGCAATCAGCCCCAGCATTTT.

The chain has TRBV7-2 and TRBJ1-3; D call uncertain. CDR3 length equals 12 residues. The V gene's germline CDR1 is SGHTA and CDR2 FQGNSA. Trimming took off 5 bases at V and 4 bases at J, with 6 bases between the two ends. The CDR3 nucleotides read TGTGCCAGCAGCACCGCAGGAAACACCATATATTTT. As protein: CASSTAGNTIYF.

The CDR3 nucleotides read TGTGCCAGCAGTTTATATCTTGGAGGGAGTGAAAAACTGTTTTTT. Its protein is CASSLYLGGSEKLFF. The chain links TRBV28 to TRBJ1-4; D unresolved. The CDR3 sequence is 15 residues long. V was trimmed by 1 base and J by 7 bases, leaving 13 bases between them. Germline CDR1 MDHEN, CDR2 SYDVKM.

The CDR3 nucleotides are TGTGCCAGCAGGACAGGGGCGAGCTCCTACGAGCAGTACTTC. Translation: CASRTGASSYEQYF. The V and J genes are TRBV6-1 and TRBJ2-7, with 8 bases matching TRBD1. CDR1 is MNHNS and CDR2 is SASEGT in the germline V gene. The CDR3 has 14 amino acids. V lost 6 bases, J lost 0 bases, and 4 bases stayed unmatched.

The genes are TRBV7-6 and TRBJ2-3, with no clear D. The CDR3 is 13 amino acids. With 0 bases removed from V and 5 bases from J, the gap between germline ends came to 6 bases. Germline V CDR1 and CDR2: SGHVS, FNYEAQ. The DNA of the CDR3 is TGTGCCAGCAGCTTAGCAATTCAAGATACGCAGTATTTT. This gives the protein CASSLAIQDTQYF.

The chain combines TRBV19 with TRBJ1-5, with 12 bases identical to TRBD1. Germline CDR1 is LNHDA and CDR2 is SQIVND (reference sequence). The V gene end was trimmed by 6 bases and the J gene end by 7 bases; junction bases not matched to a gene: 7. CDR3 size: 15 residues. CDR3 coding DNA: TGTGCCAGTAGGGGACAGGGGGCGCGGGGACAGCCCCAGCATTTT. It codes for CASRGQGARGQPQHF.

This chain uses TRBV5-4 with TRBJ1-2, with no clear D. Germline lookup yields CDR1 SGHNT and CDR2 YYREEE (reference sequence). This CDR3 is 16 amino acids long. V lost 4 bases and J 5 bases, leaving 21 bases between the germline ends. The CDR3 is CASSNPLLGRRYGYTF. The CDR3, as DNA: TGTGCCAGCAGCAATCCCCTGTTGGGCAGAAGGTATGGCTACACCTTC. Supplemented by reference TRBV5-4 and TRBJ1-2, the full variable domain reads ETGVTQSPTHLIKTRGQQVTLRCSSQSGHNTVSWYQQALGQGPQFIFQYYREEENGRGNFPPRFSGLQFPNYSSELNVNALELDDSALYLCASSNPLLGRRYGYTFGSGTRLTVV.

The CDR3 loop is CASSLTLDSSTEAFF. CDR3 sequence (DNA): TGCGCCAGCAGCCTAACCCTCGACAGCTCCACTGAAGCTTTCTTT. The V and J genes are TRBV4-3 and TRBJ1-1; TRBD1 might be the D (5 bases). The germline CDR1 and CDR2 sequences are LGHNA and YSLEER. Trimming pared 4 bases from V and 4 bases from J, leaving 16 bases between. The length of the CDR3 is 15 residues.

The chain joins TRBV7-9 to TRBJ1-2, with D possibly being TRBD1 (6 bases). V lost 5 bases, J lost 3 bases, and 13 bases lay in between. The germline V gene has CDR1 SEHNR and CDR2 FQNEAQ (reference sequence). The CDR3 spans 14 residues. CDR3 amino acids: CASSPVGGYYGYTF. The CDR3 region has the DNA TGTGCCAGCAGCCCCGTGGGGGGCTACTATGGCTACACCTTC.

V usage is TRBV12-3 or TRBV12-4 and J usage is TRBJ2-7, with a tentative D call TRBD2 (6 bases). The CDR3 is 14 amino acids. Trimming shortened V by 3 bases and J by 0 bases, and 9 bases separated the two germline ends. CDR3 sequence reads: CASSLGGGSYEQYF. DNA of the CDR3: TGTGCCAGCAGTTTGGGGGGAGGCTCCTACGAGCAGTACTTC.

This clonotype qualifies as medium-sized. This chain's CDR3 is CASSPLRGFEEQYF. CDR3 coding DNA: TGTGCCAGCAGTCCCCTTAGGGGCTTCGAGGAGCAGTACTTC. The chain is built from TRBV27 and TRBJ2-7; weak D call: TRBD1 (5 bases). This CDR3 spans 14 amino acids. V dropped 5 bases and J dropped 7 bases, with 18 bases sitting between them. Per germline, CDR1 MNHEY and CDR2 SMNVEV (reference sequence).